This passage covers 15 T cell receptor beta chains from one sample sequenced in a study of T cells in women clearing cervical HPV infection. Profiled with immunoSEQ multiplex PCR; TCRdb holds only in-frame clones, not every one. Reported are around 38,000 clones; the ten largest clones contain around 7.6%. The source material was blood buffy coat. These receptors were collected from a woman aged 18-69 years with a cervical HPV16 infection that either progressed to CIN3+ or cleared (not recorded which).

Points on this clone: The read ends 3 residues shy of where the CDR3 ends; the end is completed using the germline J gene. The chain joins TRBV10-2 to TRBJ2-7; the match to TRBD2 covers 8 bases. CDR1 is WSHSY, CDR2 SAAADI, per germline. This CDR3 spans 15 amino acids. The J segment lost 3 bases and the V segment lost 6 bases, leaving 10 bases of the junction unmatched. The CDR3 region is CASSLRGSGNYEQYF. The DNA read from the CDR3 is TGCGCCAGCAGCCTTAGGGGTAGCGGGAACTACGAG.

Concerning this clone: The read halts 3 residues ahead of the CDR3 end, with the missing end drawn from the germline J gene. The rearrangement uses TRBV18 and TRBJ1-1, with D possibly TRBD1 on 6 matching bases. The CDR3 spans 14 residues. Trimming removed 2 bases at V and 2 bases at J, with 9 bases between. Per the germline V gene, CDR1 is KGHSH and CDR2 is LQKENI. The covered CDR3 bases are TGTGCCAGCTCACCAAGACAGGACAACACTGAA. Its protein is CASSPRQDNTE. The entire CDR3 sequence reads CASSPRQDNTEAFF.

CDR3 loop: CASSSGPGADTQYF. The CDR3 bases that were read are TGTGCCAGCTCTAGCGGGCCTGGTGCAGATACG. V gene TRBV7-7 combines with J gene TRBJ2-3; 8 bases are a match to TRBD2. The sequence runs out 3 residues before the end of the CDR3; the remainder is reconstructed from the germline J gene. The CDR3 spans 14 residues. Germline V gene data show CDR1 as SSHAT and CDR2 as FNYEAQ (reference sequence). The V gene end was trimmed by 8 bases and the J gene end by 4 bases; junction bases not matched to a gene: 8.

As concerns this clone: The CDR3 end falls 3 residues outside the read, so it is completed with the germline J gene. This chain joins TRBV30 and TRBJ2-5, with 11 bases lining up with TRBD2. Germline loops: CDR1 GTSNPN, CDR2 SVGIG (reference sequence). The CDR3 covers 16 residues. V was clipped by 3 bases and J by 6 bases; unmatched bases: 12. The sequenced part of the CDR3 DNA is TGTGCCTGGAGCGCCTTAGCGGGGGGGCTATCGAAGACC. This codes for CAWSALAGGLSKT. The entire CDR3 reads CAWSALAGGLSKTQYF. The variable domain in full, completed from reference TRBV30 and TRBJ2-5, reads SQTIHQWPATLVQPVGSPLSLECTVEGTSNPNLYWYRQAAGRGLQLLFYSVGIGQISSEVPQNLSASRPQDRQFILSSKKLLLSDSGFYLCAWSALAGGLSKTQYFGPGTRLLVL.

This clone is called medium-sized (0.01 to 0.1%) based on its frequency. The observed sequence ends 3 residues before the CDR3 terminus, with the missing tail filled in from the germline J gene. The rearrangement links TRBV7-3 to TRBJ1-1; D call uncertain. The CDR3 length is 13 residues. V lost 5 bases, J lost 2 bases, and 9 bases lay in between. Germline V CDR1 and CDR2: SGHTA, FQGTGA. CDR3 in amino acids: CASSPRVNTEAFF. CDR3 bases read: TGTGCCAGCAGCCCCAGAGTAAACACTGAA.

About this clone: The DNA ends 3 residues before the CDR3 does, and the rest of the CDR3 is filled in from the germline J gene. This sequence joins TRBV18 and TRBJ2-3, with 10 bases fitting TRBD1. The germline CDR1 and CDR2 sequences are KGHSH and LQKENI. Trimming cost V 0 bases and J 2 bases; bases outside gene matches: 2. The CDR3 extends over 16 amino acids. The DNA read from the CDR3 is TGTGCCAGCTCACCACCAGGGACAGGGGACACAGATACG. Amino acids: CASSPPGTGDTDT. The full-length CDR3 reads as CASSPPGTGDTDTQYF. Variable domain in full (rest from reference TRBV18 and TRBJ2-3): NAGVMQNPRHLVRRRGQEARLRCSPMKGHSHVYWYRQLPEEGLKFMVYLQKENIIDESGMPKERFSAEFPKEGPSILRIQQVVRGDSAAYFCASSPPGTGDTDTQYFGPGTRLTVL.

A remark on this clone: The CDR3 extends 3 residues past the end of the read, so its final part is completed from the germline J gene. The chain has TRBV30 and TRBJ1-1; tentatively, D is TRBD1 (6 bases). CDR1 and CDR2 (germline): GTSNPN, SVGIG (reference sequence). Trimming took off 5 bases at V and 1 base at J, with 8 bases between the two ends. The CDR3 spans 12 residues. The CDR3 DNA, read in part, is TGTGCCTGGGGGGGCTGGAACACTGAA. It is translated as CAWGGWNTE. The full CDR3 is CAWGGWNTEAFF.

Of note for this clone: The observed sequence ends 3 residues before the CDR3 terminus, with the missing tail filled in from the germline J gene. The chain links TRBV7-2 to TRBJ1-4; 8 bases agree with TRBD1. The CDR3 is 15 amino acids. Trimming at V came to 5 bases and at J to 3 bases, leaving 5 bases not matched to a gene. Looked up from germline, CDR1 is SGHTA and CDR2 is FQGNSA. The CDR3 region is CASSLPGGPNEKLFF. The CDR3 bases that were read are TGTGCCAGCAGCCTCCCAGGGGGCCCTAATGAAAAA. Combining the CDR3 with reference TRBV7-2 and TRBJ1-4 gives the whole variable domain GAGVSQSPSNKVTEKGKDVELRCDPISGHTALYWYRQSLGQGLEFLIYFQGNSAPDKSGLPSDRFSAERTGGSVSTLTIQRTQQEDSAVYLCASSLPGGPNEKLFFGSGTQLSVL.

Regarding this clone: The read ends 3 residues before the CDR3 terminus; that terminus is restored from the germline J gene. This sequence joins TRBV7-9 and TRBJ2-5, with no clear D. Germline V gene lookup returns CDR1 SEHNR and CDR2 FQNEAQ (reference sequence). The CDR3 covers 13 residues. Deletions cut 7 bases from V and 3 bases from J, with 12 bases between. The chain's CDR3 is CASKITPEETQYF. The sequenced part of the CDR3 DNA is TGTGCCAGCAAGATAACGCCGGAAGAGACC.

Comment on this clone: The missing CDR3 end, 3 residues past where the read stops, is filled in from the germline J gene. The chain combines TRBV7-8 with TRBJ2-7; a possible D gene is TRBD1 (5 bases). V gave up 4 bases and J gave up 3 bases, with 19 bases separating them. In germline, CDR1 is SGHVS, CDR2 FQNEAQ. The CDR3 is 16 residues long. The CDR3 sequence: CASSSRRQKRLYEQYF. The sequenced CDR3 bases are TGTGCCAGCAGCTCGCGACGACAGAAACGCCTCTACGAG. Full variable domain (missing parts from reference TRBV7-8 and TRBJ2-7): GAGVSQSPRYKVAKRGQDVALRCDPISGHVSLFWYQQALGQGPEFLTYFQNEAQLDKSGLPSDRFFAERPEGSVSTLKIQRTQQEDSAVYLCASSSRRQKRLYEQYFGPGTRLTVT.

The CDR3 is CASSPLSSGTGLEDTQYF. The covered CDR3 bases are TGTGCCAGTAGCCCCCTATCGTCAGGGACAGGGCTGGAAGATACG. This chain connects TRBV19 to TRBJ2-3, with 9 bases aligning to TRBD1. The read finishes 3 residues shy of the CDR3 end, and the germline J gene is used to complete it. The trim removed 6 bases at V and 5 bases at J, leaving 18 bases unmatched. The germline V gene encodes CDR1 LNHDA and CDR2 SQIVND (reference sequence). This CDR3 has 18 amino acids.

Note on this clone: With the read ending 3 residues before the CDR3 end, the germline J gene is used to fill in that end. The rearrangement uses TRBV29-1 and TRBJ2-1, with TRBD2 matching 10 bases. The CDR3 spans 13 residues. Germline CDR1 is SQVTM and CDR2 is ANQGSEA. Losses at the gene ends were 7 bases for V and 6 bases for J; bases not matched to a gene: 6. CDR3 region: CSAHRTSGNEQFF. CDR3 DNA (partial): TGCAGCGCCCATCGGACTAGCGGCAATGAG.

Note on this clone: The DNA ends 3 residues before the CDR3 does, and the rest of the CDR3 is filled in from the germline J gene. The chain carries TRBV29-1 and TRBJ2-1; possible D gene TRBD2, 5 bases. V lost 5 bases, J lost 7 bases, and 15 bases lay in between. Looked up from germline, CDR1 is SQVTM and CDR2 is ANQGSEA. This CDR3 region has 13 residues. The CDR3: CSVHGVLGNEQFF. The CDR3 DNA, read in part, is TGCAGCGTTCACGGGGTTTTGGGAAATGAG.

In regard to this clone: The CDR3 is cut off 3 residues early in the read; its end comes from the germline J gene. This chain uses TRBV5-1 with TRBJ1-4; the match to TRBD1 covers 12 bases. Trimming took 4 bases from V and 8 from J; bases not matched to a gene: 6. Per the germline V gene, CDR1 is SGHRS and CDR2 is YFSETQ. CDR3 size: 15 residues. CDR3 DNA, as far as it was read: TGCGCCAGCAGCCCATCGGGACAGGGGGCCGAAAAA. This sequence encodes CASSPSGQGAEK. The whole CDR3 protein is CASSPSGQGAEKLFF.

On this clone: The read is 3 residues too short to cover the CDR3 end, so that end is filled in from the germline J gene. Other nucleotide sequences in the sample specify the same CDR3. The chain uses TRBV14 and TRBJ2-2; TRBD1 aligns across 9 bases. The germline CDR1 and CDR2 sequences are SGHDN and FVKESK. This CDR3 spans 19 amino acids. Unmatched junction bases numbered 18, after V lost 4 bases and J lost 6 bases. The CDR3 DNA, read in part, is TGTGCCAGCAGCCTTCCTGGGACAGGGATTACCCCGGGCCCCGGGGAG. It encodes CASSLPGTGITPGPGE. The whole CDR3 sequence reads CASSLPGTGITPGPGELFF.